Following are 32 T cell receptor beta chains from one sample sequenced in a study of blood T cells in healthy people across ages. Sample-barcoded 5' priming and a J-beta primer mix drove a second PCR of 7 to 11 cycles. Using its own MiXCR run on the 5' RACE reads, TCRdb lists one record per CDR3 protein. This repertoire shows 1.5 million to 2 million distinct CDR3 sequences, approximately 30% found once; its top ten account for over 7%. Specimen: blood. The receptors here all came from a woman under 40 in good health.

This clonotype was detected many times. J is TRBJ2-5 and V is TRBV7-2, with TRBD1 matching 9 bases. The CDR3 sequence is 15 residues long. Germline V gene data show CDR1 as SGHTA and CDR2 as FQGNSA. The J segment lost 3 bases and the V segment lost 4 bases, leaving 6 bases of the junction unmatched. CDR3 amino acids: CASSYTTGGKETQYF. The DNA for the CDR3 is TGTGCCAGCAGCTATACCACAGGGGGCAAAGAGACCCAGTACTTC. The variable domain in full, completed from reference TRBV7-2 and TRBJ2-5, reads GAGVSQSPSNKVTEKGKDVELRCDPISGHTALYWYRQSLGQGLEFLIYFQGNSAPDKSGLPSDRFSAERTGGSVSTLTIQRTQQEDSAVYLCASSYTTGGKETQYFGPGTRLLVL.

As concerns this clonotype: A read error may account for a junction end that differs from germline. This chain links TRBV10-3 with TRBJ2-5; possible D gene TRBD2, 6 bases. Judging by the DNA end, TRBJ2-7 fits better; the J call may be wrong. The CDR3 runs to 13 residues. CDR1 ENHRY and CDR2 SYGVKD come from the germline V gene. CDR3 DNA: TGTGCCGTCAGCCCCGGGAGAGGGTACGAGCAGTACTTC. Residues: CAVSPGRGYEQYF.

This clonotype came up many times. V is TRBV6-5 and J is TRBJ2-7, with TRBD2 matching over 8 bases. Germline V lookup: CDR1 MNHEY, CDR2 SVGAGI. V lost 7 bases to trimming and J lost 6 bases; unmatched junction nucleotides: 8. This CDR3 has 13 residues. Here the CDR3 reads CASTPRTSSEQYF. In DNA form, the CDR3 reads TGTGCCAGCACCCCTCGGACTAGCAGCGAGCAGTACTTC.

V is TRBV10-3 and J is TRBJ2-3; the D gene is possibly TRBD2 (5 bases). Germline V gives CDR1 ENHRY, CDR2 SYGVKD. Trimming shortened V by 2 bases and J by 4 bases, and 7 bases separated the two germline ends. The CDR3 is 13 residues long. The CDR3 protein is CAISEPEADTQYF. In DNA, the CDR3 is TGTGCCATCAGTGAGCCGGAGGCAGATACGCAGTATTTT.

V is TRBV6-6 and J is TRBJ1-6; perhaps TRBD1 as D (6 bases). The CDR3 has 15 residues. The V end was cut by 4 bases, the J end by 5 bases, with 12 bases between. The germline gives CDR1 MNHNY, CDR2 SVGAGI (reference sequence). The CDR3 DNA sequence: TGTGCCAGCAGTTCCTACAGGGCCGATAATTCACCCCTCCACTTT. As protein: CASSSYRADNSPLHF.

This chain uses TRBV7-9 with TRBJ1-1, with 8 bases that match TRBD1. The germline CDR1 and CDR2 sequences are SEHNR and FQNEAQ (reference sequence). The V gene end was trimmed by 5 bases and the J gene end by 1 base; junction bases not matched to a gene: 9. The CDR3 consists of 16 residues. CDR3 nucleotides: TGTGCCAGCAGCCCCGCTCGCGGACAGGGGAACACTGAAGCTTTCTTT. This gives the protein CASSPARGQGNTEAFF.

This clonotype came up many times. The V and J genes are TRBV10-2 and TRBJ2-2, with D tentatively TRBD1 (6 bases). Germline V gene sequence: CDR1 WSHSY, CDR2 SAAADI. Between the trimmed V and J ends, which lost 0 bases and 2 bases, there was a span of 10 bases. The CDR3 consists of 16 residues. CDR3 sequence reads: CASSESSQGNTGELFF. Written as DNA, the CDR3 is TGCGCCAGCAGTGAGTCGTCACAGGGTAACACCGGGGAGCTGTTTTTT.

The chain couples TRBV6-2 or TRBV6-3 to TRBJ1-1; D gene uncertain. This CDR3 is 11 amino acids long. Germline CDR1 and CDR2: MNHEY and SVGEGT. V was trimmed by 8 bases and J by 5 bases, leaving 9 bases between them. The CDR3 sequence is CASVRGTEAFF. The DNA of the CDR3 is TGTGCCAGCGTACGTGGTACTGAAGCTTTCTTT.

The CDR3 loop is CASSQESGVGNSPLHF. The CDR3 DNA is TGTGCCAGCAGCCAAGAGAGTGGGGTGGGTAATTCACCCCTCCACTTT. The V gene is TRBV4-2, the J gene TRBJ1-6; D gene uncertain. The V and J ends lost 0 bases and 6 bases respectively, with 12 bases between them. The CDR3 sequence is 16 residues long. Germline assignment: CDR1 LGHNA and CDR2 YNFKEQ.

This clonotype has a handful of counts. V is TRBV20-1 and J is TRBJ1-5; D is uncertain. The V end lost 3 bases, the J end lost 6 bases, and 9 bases lay between the germline ends. Germline CDR1 reads DFQATT; CDR2 reads SNEGSKA (reference sequence). The CDR3 is 12 residues long. The CDR3 loop is CSASVSGQPQHF. The DNA for the CDR3 is TGCAGTGCTAGTGTCTCAGGTCAGCCCCAGCATTTT.

V and J are TRBV7-8 and TRBJ2-7; the D gene could be TRBD1 or TRBD2 (5 bases each). Germline V gene lookup returns CDR1 SGHVS and CDR2 FQNEAQ. The V end lost 3 bases, the J end lost 4 bases, and 13 bases lay between the germline ends. CDR3 length: 14 amino acids. The CDR3, as DNA: TGTGCCAGCAGCTTCGGGACGTTAAAATACGAGCAGTACTTC. Translating it yields CASSFGTLKYEQYF.

The chain combines TRBV6-1 with TRBJ1-5; D unresolved. The CDR3 length is 14 residues. Trimming cost V 5 bases and J 7 bases, with 15 bases left between them. Germline assignment: CDR1 MNHNS and CDR2 SASEGT. This chain's CDR3 is CASSRTGFGQPQHF. The DNA of the CDR3 is TGTGCCAGCAGTCGAACGGGGTTCGGACAGCCCCAGCATTTT.

The chain couples TRBV29-1 to TRBJ2-3; D is unresolved. Trimming left V 4 bases short and J 0 bases short, with 11 bases between. CDR1 is SQVTM and CDR2 is ANQGSEA in the germline V gene. The CDR3 length is 14 residues. Here the CDR3 DNA reads TGCAGCGTTGTCTCCTTCTCTAGCACAGATACGCAGTATTTT. Residues: CSVVSFSSTDTQYF.

The chain links TRBV7-9 to TRBJ1-2, with 9 nucleotides matching TRBD1. The CDR3 length is 17 residues. J lost 2 bases, V lost 5 bases, and 12 bases had no gene match. Germline loops: CDR1 SEHNR, CDR2 FQNEAQ (reference sequence). CDR3 DNA sequence: TGTGCCAGCAGCCCACCCAATGACAGGGGGACCAACTATGGCTACACCTTC. As protein: CASSPPNDRGTNYGYTF.

This clonotype was seen many times. The chain carries TRBV6-5 and TRBJ1-2, with 9 bases identical to TRBD1. Looked up from germline, CDR1 is MNHEY and CDR2 is SVGAGI. The ends lost 4 bases at V and 0 bases at J; junction bases unmatched: 3. CDR3 length: 15 amino acids. CDR3 bases: TGTGCCAGCAGTTTACAGGGGGCGGCTAACTATGGCTACACCTTC. Encoded protein: CASSLQGAANYGYTF.

This clonotype came up a few times. The chain employs TRBV10-3 and TRBJ2-1; 9 bases line up with TRBD2. V gave up 0 bases and J gave up 8 bases; unmatched junction bases: 5. This CDR3 region has 15 residues. The germline V gene encodes CDR1 ENHRY and CDR2 SYGVKD. The CDR3 protein is CAISESGGRDDEQFF. CDR3 sequence (DNA): TGTGCCATCAGTGAGTCTGGCGGGAGGGACGATGAGCAGTTCTTC.

At least ten counts were recorded for this clonotype. The rearrangement joins TRBV20-1 to TRBJ1-5, with unresolved D. CDR1 and CDR2 (germline): DFQATT, SNEGSKA (reference sequence). This CDR3 has 12 amino acids. The V gene lost 4 bases and the J gene lost 3 bases, with 7 bases spanning the gap. The CDR3 loop reads CSAKGPNQPQHF. The CDR3 bases are TGCAGTGCTAAGGGCCCCAATCAGCCCCAGCATTTT.

The chain combines TRBV2 with TRBJ2-5; possible D gene TRBD1, 5 bases. Germline V gene data show CDR1 as SNHLY and CDR2 as FYNNEI. CDR3 length: 15 amino acids. V was trimmed by 0 bases and J by 11 bases, leaving 19 bases between them. The CDR3 nucleotides read TGTGCCAGCAGTGAAGCTACAGGCTCCTACAATGAGCAGTACTTC. Its translation is CASSEATGSYNEQYF.

This clonotype was seen more than once but under ten times. The chain has TRBV15 and TRBJ2-1, with TRBD2 as a possible D gene (5 bases). Germline lookup yields CDR1 LNHNV and CDR2 YYDKDF (reference sequence). V was pared by 0 bases and J by 4 bases, with 16 bases between. There are 17 residues in the CDR3. CDR3 DNA: TGTGCCACCAGCAGAGACCTAAGCGGAACCCCATACAATGAGCAGTTCTTC. It codes for CATSRDLSGTPYNEQFF.

In its sample, this clonotype was seen a few times. The chain has TRBV6-4 and TRBJ1-2, with a weak D call TRBD1 (5 bases). The CDR3 totals 13 residues. Germline V lookup: CDR1 MRHNA, CDR2 SNTAGT. The V and J ends lost 0 bases and 8 bases respectively, with 10 bases between them. The CDR3 sequence is CASSDSGVGGYTF. The CDR3 DNA sequence: TGTGCCAGCAGTGACTCGGGGGTCGGCGGCTACACCTTC.

V gene TRBV4-1 combines with J gene TRBJ2-3; TRBD2 matches at 10 bases. This CDR3 region has 16 residues. Germline V lookup: CDR1 MGHRA, CDR2 YSYEKL. J gave up 4 bases and V 3 bases, and 7 bases lay outside the gene matches. The CDR3 here is CASSHGQRGGADTQYF. CDR3 nucleotide sequence: TGCGCCAGCAGCCATGGACAGCGGGGGGGCGCAGATACGCAGTATTTT.

Worth noting for this clonotype: Its ends do not fully match the called genes, so a read error is possible. V is TRBV10-1 and J is TRBJ2-1; TRBD2 agrees at 12 bases. The CDR3 covers 15 residues. Germline V CDR1 and CDR2: WNHNN, SYGVQD (reference sequence). CDR3 protein: CASSQTSGGSGEQVF. In DNA form, the CDR3 reads TGCGCCAGCAGCCAGACTAGCGGGGGATCGGGTGAGCAGGTCTTC.

The chain has TRBV11-2 and TRBJ2-3; D call uncertain. Trimming pared 3 bases from V and 3 bases from J, leaving 10 bases between. CDR1 is SGHAT, CDR2 FQNNGV, per germline. The CDR3 contains 14 residues. In DNA form, the CDR3 reads TGTGCCAGCAGCTTTAAACGGAAGACAGATACGCAGTATTTT. Protein: CASSFKRKTDTQYF.

There are a few counts of this clonotype. V and J are TRBV5-1 and TRBJ1-2; D gene unclear. The V end was cut by 0 bases, the J end by 6 bases, with 12 bases between. This CDR3 is 14 amino acids long. CDR1 and CDR2 from the germline V gene are SGHRS and YFSETQ. The CDR3 region has the DNA TGCGCCAGCAGCTTGGCTCTCGGGGTTGATGGCTACACCTTC. Its protein product is CASSLALGVDGYTF.

This clonotype was detected only a few times. The V gene is TRBV18, the J gene TRBJ2-1, with 9 nucleotides matching TRBD2. CDR3 length: 16 amino acids. V lost 4 bases, J lost 4 bases, and 8 bases stayed unmatched. CDR1 and CDR2 from the germline V gene are KGHSH and LQKENI. The CDR3 nucleotides are TGTGCCAGCTCACGGAGCGGGGGGCCTCCTTACAATGAGCAGTTCTTC. It encodes CASSRSGGPPYNEQFF.

The chain is built from TRBV11-2 and TRBJ2-1; the D gene is possibly TRBD1 (6 bases). Trimming removed 9 bases from V and 9 bases from J, with 18 bases in between. CDR1 is SGHAT, CDR2 FQNNGV, per germline. The CDR3 has 13 amino acids. Written as DNA, the CDR3 is TGTGCCAGTGGTACAGGGCCGGCGGCTGAGCAGTTCTTC. It translates to CASGTGPAAEQFF.

This clonotype was found a few times. CDR3 DNA sequence: TGTGCCAGCAGGGGGACAGGCAGGGAGCAGTTCTTC. This sequence encodes CASRGTGREQFF. This chain connects TRBV6-2 or TRBV6-3 to TRBJ2-1; 8 bases line up with TRBD1. There are 12 residues in the CDR3. V gave up 6 bases and J gave up 10 bases; unmatched junction bases: 5. Germline CDR1 is MNHEY and CDR2 is SVGEGT.

J is TRBJ2-3 and V is TRBV24-1; D is ambiguous. This CDR3 is 12 amino acids long. V was shortened by 5 bases and J by 2 bases, with 4 bases between the two germline ends. The germline gives CDR1 KGHDR, CDR2 SFDVKD. The DNA for the CDR3 is TGTGCCACCAGTGGCCCCACAGATACGCAGTATTTT. Protein sequence: CATSGPTDTQYF.

Turning to this clonotype: A much more abundant neighbour one base away suggests this may be a read error. The V call is TRBV29-1, the J call TRBJ2-7, with D perhaps being TRBD1 or TRBD2 (5 bases each). V was cut by 7 bases and J by 6 bases, with 13 bases left in between. CDR3 length equals 11 residues. Germline values: CDR1 SQVTM, CDR2 ANQGSEA. CDR3 in amino acids: CSGQWGCEQYF. The CDR3 DNA reads TGCAGCGGCCAGTGGGGGTGCGAGCAGTACTTC.

This clonotype was detected once. V and J are TRBV18 and TRBJ2-5; the D is unclear. The CDR3 has 15 residues. Germline CDR1 and CDR2: KGHSH and LQKENI. V lost 2 bases, J lost 1 base, and 11 bases lay in between. The CDR3 reads CASSPVVTFQETQYF. DNA of the CDR3: TGTGCCAGCTCACCAGTCGTGACATTCCAAGAGACCCAGTACTTC.

This sequence joins TRBV2 and TRBJ2-3; D uncertain. This CDR3 has 13 residues. V was cut by 8 bases and J by 0 bases, with 9 bases left in between. Germline V gene lookup returns CDR1 SNHLY and CDR2 FYNNEI. CDR3 coding DNA: TGTGCCAGCCGCACTCGTAGCACAGATACGCAGTATTTT. Translated: CASRTRSTDTQYF.

This clonotype has ten or more counts. This sequence joins TRBV15 and TRBJ2-1, with 12 positions matching TRBD2. V was pared by 5 bases and J by 5 bases, with 7 bases of the junction left unmatched. This CDR3 is built from 16 residues. Germline V lookup: CDR1 LNHNV, CDR2 YYDKDF (reference sequence). The CDR3 spells CATSGTTSGGHNEQFF. The CDR3 DNA reads TGTGCCACCAGCGGGACGACTAGCGGGGGCCACAATGAGCAGTTCTTC.